The rows below give T cell receptor beta chains drawn from one sample of a study of cytomegalovirus exposure and HLA in healthy donors. TCRdb's table, derived via immunoSEQ multiplex PCR, lists solely in-frame clones and lacks some. Of some 95,000 clones in the sample, over 75% were seen once. Source material: PBMCs. These receptor sequences come from a man between 50 and 59 years old in good health and CMV-seropositive. The CDR3 runs from the conserved cysteine through the conserved F or W. A D gene is named only where the DNA matches it firmly. The size of a clone is reported for some rows only, either as once, few or many, or as a class for expanded clones.

D: TRBD1
V: TRBV7-2
J: TRBJ1-5
size: few
DNA: TGTGCCAGCAGCTTAGACAGGGGAAGCAATCAGCCCCAGCATTTT
CDR3: CASSLDRGSNQPQHF

D: TRBD1
V: TRBV28
J: TRBJ1-4
size: -
DNA: TGTGCCAGCAATCCGGGACAGGGGTTAGGAAAACTGTTTTTT
CDR3: CASNPGQGLGKLFF

D: -
V: TRBV7-2
J: TRBJ1-2
size: -
DNA: TGTGCCAGCAGCTTAGCTGGATTGAGGGGCTACACCTTC
CDR3: CASSLAGLRGYTF

D: -
V: TRBV7-9
J: TRBJ2-5
size: -
DNA: TGTGCCAGCAGCTTAGTGAGGGAAGAGACCCAGTACTTC
CDR3: CASSLVREETQYF

D: TRBD1
V: TRBV7-8
J: TRBJ2-1
size: -
DNA: TGTGCCAGCAGCCCCCGGGACAGGGTTAATGAGCAGTTCTTC
CDR3: CASSPRDRVNEQFF

D: TRBD2
V: TRBV2
J: TRBJ2-5
size: -
DNA: TGTGCCAGCTGGCGGGGGGGCATGGAGACCCAGTACTTC
CDR3: CASWRGGMETQYF

D: TRBD1
V: TRBV9
J: TRBJ2-2
size: -
DNA: TGTGCCAGCAGCACGGGGACAGGGAACACCGGGGAGCTGTTTTTT
CDR3: CASSTGTGNTGELFF

D: -
V: TRBV7-7
J: TRBJ2-3
size: -
DNA: TGTGCTAGCAGCCGTAGCTACGCAGATACGCAGTATTTT
CDR3: CASSRSYADTQYF

D: TRBD2
V: TRBV18
J: TRBJ2-3
size: -
DNA: TGTGCCAGCTCATTCCGACTAGCTAGCACAGATACGCAGTATTTT
CDR3: CASSFRLASTDTQYF

D: TRBD2
V: TRBV9
J: TRBJ2-5
size: -
DNA: TGTGCCAGCAGCCCAATCGGGACTAGCGTGGAGACCCAGTACTTC
CDR3: CASSPIGTSVETQYF

D: TRBD2
V: TRBV7-2
J: TRBJ2-1
size: -
DNA: TGTGCCAGCAGCTTAGCGGGGGGGGCCTACAATGAGCAGTTCTTC
CDR3: CASSLAGGAYNEQFF

D: TRBD2
V: TRBV4-2
J: TRBJ2-5
size: -
DNA: TGTGCCAGCAGCCAAGTTCTCCTAGCGGGGGACTCAACCCTGTACTTC
CDR3: CASSQVLLAGDSTLYF

D: -
V: TRBV28
J: TRBJ1-1
size: -
DNA: TGTGCCAGCAGTTTAGGTTCGGGGAACACTGAAGCTTTCTTT
CDR3: CASSLGSGNTEAFF

D: TRBD1
V: TRBV15
J: TRBJ1-1
size: few
DNA: TGTGCCACCAGCAGAGACGGGTACAGGGGTGGGAACACTGAAGCTTTCTTT
CDR3: CATSRDGYRGGNTEAFF